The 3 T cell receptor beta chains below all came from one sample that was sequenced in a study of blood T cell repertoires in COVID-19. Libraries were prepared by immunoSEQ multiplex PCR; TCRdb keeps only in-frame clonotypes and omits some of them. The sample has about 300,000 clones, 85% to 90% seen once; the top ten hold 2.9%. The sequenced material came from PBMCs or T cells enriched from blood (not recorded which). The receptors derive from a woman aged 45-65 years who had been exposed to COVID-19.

DNA of the CDR3: TGTGCCAGCAGTTATCCGCAGGGAGGATTATACTACGAGCAGTACTTC. Its protein is CASSYPQGGLYYEQYF. The rearrangement joins TRBV6-2 or TRBV6-3 to TRBJ2-7, with D perhaps TRBD2 (6 bases). This CDR3 region has 16 residues. V dropped 3 bases and J dropped 3 bases, with 18 bases sitting between them. CDR1 is MNHEY and CDR2 is SVGEGT in the germline V gene.

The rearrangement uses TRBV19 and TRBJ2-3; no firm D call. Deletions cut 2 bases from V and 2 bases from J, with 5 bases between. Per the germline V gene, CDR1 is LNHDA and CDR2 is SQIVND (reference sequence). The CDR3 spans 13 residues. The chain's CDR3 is CASSITATDTQYF. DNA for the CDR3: TGTGCCAGTAGTATAACAGCCACAGATACGCAGTATTTT.

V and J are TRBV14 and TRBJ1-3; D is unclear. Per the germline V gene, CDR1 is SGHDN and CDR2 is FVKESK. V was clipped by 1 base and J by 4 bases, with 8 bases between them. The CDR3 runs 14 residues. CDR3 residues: CASSQVASGNTIYF. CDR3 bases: TGTGCCAGCAGCCAAGTCGCGTCGGGAAACACCATATATTTT.